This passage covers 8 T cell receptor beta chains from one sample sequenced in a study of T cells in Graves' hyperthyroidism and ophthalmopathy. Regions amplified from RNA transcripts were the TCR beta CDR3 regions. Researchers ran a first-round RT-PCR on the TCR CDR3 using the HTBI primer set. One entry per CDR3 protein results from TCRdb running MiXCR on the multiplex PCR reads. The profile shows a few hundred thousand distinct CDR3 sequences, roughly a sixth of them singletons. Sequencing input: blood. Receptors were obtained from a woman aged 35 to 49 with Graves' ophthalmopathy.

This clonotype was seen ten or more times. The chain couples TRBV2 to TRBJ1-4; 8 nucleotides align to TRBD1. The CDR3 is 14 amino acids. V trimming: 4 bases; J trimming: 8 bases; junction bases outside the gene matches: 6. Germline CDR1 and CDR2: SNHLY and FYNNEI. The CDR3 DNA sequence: TGTGCCAGCAGTGCGGGACAGGCGGGGGAAAAACTGTTTTTT. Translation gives CASSAGQAGEKLFF. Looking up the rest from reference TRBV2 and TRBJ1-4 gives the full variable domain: EPEVTQTPSHQVTQMGQEVILRCVPISNHLYFYWYRQILGQKVEFLVSFYNNEISEKSEIFDDQFSVERPDGSNFTLKIRSTKLEDSAMYFCASSAGQAGEKLFFGSGTQLSVL.

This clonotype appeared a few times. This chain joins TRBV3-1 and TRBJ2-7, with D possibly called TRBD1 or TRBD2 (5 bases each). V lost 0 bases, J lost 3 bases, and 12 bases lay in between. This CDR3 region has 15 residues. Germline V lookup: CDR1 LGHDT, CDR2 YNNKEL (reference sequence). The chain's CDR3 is CASSQDPLRGYEQYF. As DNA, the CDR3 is TGTGCCAGCAGCCAAGATCCCCTGAGGGGCTACGAGCAGTACTTC.

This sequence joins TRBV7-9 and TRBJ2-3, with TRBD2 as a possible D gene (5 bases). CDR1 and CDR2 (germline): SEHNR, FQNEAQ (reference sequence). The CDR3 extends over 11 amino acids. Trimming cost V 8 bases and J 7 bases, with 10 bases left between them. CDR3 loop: CASVRAYTQYF. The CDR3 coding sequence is TGTGCCAGCGTGAGGGCATATACGCAGTATTTT.

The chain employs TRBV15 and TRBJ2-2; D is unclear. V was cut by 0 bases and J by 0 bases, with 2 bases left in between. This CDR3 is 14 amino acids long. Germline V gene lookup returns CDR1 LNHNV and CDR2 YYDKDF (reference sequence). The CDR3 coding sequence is TGTGCCACCAGCAGAGATGCGAACACCGGGGAGCTGTTTTTT. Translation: CATSRDANTGELFF. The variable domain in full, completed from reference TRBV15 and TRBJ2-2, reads DAMVIQNPRYQVTQFGKPVTLSCSQTLNHNVMYWYQQKSSQAPKLLFHYYDKDFNNEADTPDNFQSRRPNTSFCFLDIRSPGLGDTAMYLCATSRDANTGELFFGEGSRLTVL.

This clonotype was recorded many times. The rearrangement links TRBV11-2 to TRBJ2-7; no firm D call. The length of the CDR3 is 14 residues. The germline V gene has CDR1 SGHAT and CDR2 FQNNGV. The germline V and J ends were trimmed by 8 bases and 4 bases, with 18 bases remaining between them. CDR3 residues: CASGQHGVNYEQYF. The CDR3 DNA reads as TGTGCCAGCGGCCAACACGGAGTTAATTACGAGCAGTACTTC.

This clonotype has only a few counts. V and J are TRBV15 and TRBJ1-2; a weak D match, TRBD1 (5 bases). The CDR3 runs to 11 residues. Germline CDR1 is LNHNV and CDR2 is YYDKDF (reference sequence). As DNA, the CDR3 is TGTGGAAAGGGGCAACCTTATGGCTACACCTTC. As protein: CGKGQPYGYTF.

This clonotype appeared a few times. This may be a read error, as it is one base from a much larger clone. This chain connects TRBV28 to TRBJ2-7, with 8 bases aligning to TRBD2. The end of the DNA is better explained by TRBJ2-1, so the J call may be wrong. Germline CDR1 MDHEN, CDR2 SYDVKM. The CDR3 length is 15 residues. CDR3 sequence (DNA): TGTGCCAGCAGTTTAACGGGGGGGACCTTCTACGAGCAGTTCTTC. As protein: CASSLTGGTFYEQFF.

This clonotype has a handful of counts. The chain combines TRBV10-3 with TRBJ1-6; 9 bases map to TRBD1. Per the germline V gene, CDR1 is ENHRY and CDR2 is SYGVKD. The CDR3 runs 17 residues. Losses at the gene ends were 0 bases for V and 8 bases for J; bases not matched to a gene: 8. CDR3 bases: TGTGCCATCAGTGAGTCAGTAACAGGGGGCATCGATTCACCCCTCCACTTT. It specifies CAISESVTGGIDSPLHF.